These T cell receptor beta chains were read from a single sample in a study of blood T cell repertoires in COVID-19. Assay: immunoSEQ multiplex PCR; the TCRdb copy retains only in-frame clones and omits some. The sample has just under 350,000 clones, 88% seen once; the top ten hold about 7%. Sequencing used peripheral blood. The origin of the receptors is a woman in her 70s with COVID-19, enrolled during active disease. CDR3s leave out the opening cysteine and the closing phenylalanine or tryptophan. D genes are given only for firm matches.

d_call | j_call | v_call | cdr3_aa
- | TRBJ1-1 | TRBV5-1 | ASSPQGTEAF
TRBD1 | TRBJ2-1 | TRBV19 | ASSSRTGPNSYNEQF
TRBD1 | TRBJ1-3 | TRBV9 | ASSPLDRGFSGNTIY
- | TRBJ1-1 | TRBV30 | AWSEQGNTEAF
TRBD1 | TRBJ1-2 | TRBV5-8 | ASSFWTGGVGGYT
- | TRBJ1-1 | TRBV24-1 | ATSARGSLDTEAF
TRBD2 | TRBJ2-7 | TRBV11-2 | ASSPGGNEQY
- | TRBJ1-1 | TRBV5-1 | ASSLGDTMNTEAF
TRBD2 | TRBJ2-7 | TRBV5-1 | ASSFGRGDEQY
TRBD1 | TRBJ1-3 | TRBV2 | ASSNGQGGDTIY
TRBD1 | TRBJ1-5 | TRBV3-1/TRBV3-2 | ASSKGQGDLEPQH
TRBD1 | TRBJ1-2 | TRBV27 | ASTGLGQDSNYGYT
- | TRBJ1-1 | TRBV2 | ASSNEDSLVAEAF
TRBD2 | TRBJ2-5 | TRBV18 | ASSPQAGGQETQY
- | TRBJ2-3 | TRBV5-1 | ASSYGSYTDTQY
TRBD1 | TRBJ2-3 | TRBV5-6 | ASSLLQGARTDTQY
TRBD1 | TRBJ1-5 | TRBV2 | ASSLNQGVSNQPQH
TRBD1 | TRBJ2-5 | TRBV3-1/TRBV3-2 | ASSHDRAPQETQY
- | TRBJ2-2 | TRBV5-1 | PRSISGTGGAGGRELF
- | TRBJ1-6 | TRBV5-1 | ASSLGAGNSPLH
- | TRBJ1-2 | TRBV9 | ASSVGGQGYT
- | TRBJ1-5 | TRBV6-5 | ASSLSGGSNQPQH
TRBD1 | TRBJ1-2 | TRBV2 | ASSETRDSSNGYT
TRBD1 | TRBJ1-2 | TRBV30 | AWRGGAAGYGYT
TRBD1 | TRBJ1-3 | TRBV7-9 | ASSRDSLSGNTIY
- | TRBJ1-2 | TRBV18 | ASSPMENYGYT
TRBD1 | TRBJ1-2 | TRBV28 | AGSGTGGPYT
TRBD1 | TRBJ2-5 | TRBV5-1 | ASSLSGTDGETQY
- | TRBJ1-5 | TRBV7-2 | ASSWGGNQPQH
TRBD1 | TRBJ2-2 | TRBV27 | ASSLDLGQGAPGELF
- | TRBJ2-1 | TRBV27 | ASSLQPGSYNEQF
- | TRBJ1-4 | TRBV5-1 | ASSSNTATNEKLF
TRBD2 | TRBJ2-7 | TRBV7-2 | ASSSSGGSWEQY
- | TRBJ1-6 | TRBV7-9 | ASSPSRGDSPLH
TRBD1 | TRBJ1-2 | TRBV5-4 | ASSSQGENYGYT
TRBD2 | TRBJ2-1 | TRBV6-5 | ASSLAGGLSDEQF
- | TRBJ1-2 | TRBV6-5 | ASTQGYYGYT
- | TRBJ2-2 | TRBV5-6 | ASRSSGTLNTGELF
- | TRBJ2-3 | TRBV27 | ASRDLERGFSATDTQY
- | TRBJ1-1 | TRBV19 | ASIEATNTEAF
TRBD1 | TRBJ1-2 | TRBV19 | ASTPDRGHDYGYT
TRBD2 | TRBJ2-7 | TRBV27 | ASTQTRGVSYEQY
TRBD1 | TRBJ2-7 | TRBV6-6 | ASSSLTGDHEQY
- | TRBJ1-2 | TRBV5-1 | ASSLDTYGYT
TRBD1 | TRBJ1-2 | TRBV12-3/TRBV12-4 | ASRRQGNYGYT
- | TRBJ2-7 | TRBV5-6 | ASSLAREQY
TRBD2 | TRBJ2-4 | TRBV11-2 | ASSSPSRLADKNIQY
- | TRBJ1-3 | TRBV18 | ASSPGQIGNTIY
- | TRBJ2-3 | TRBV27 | ASRMEAGWRPDTQY
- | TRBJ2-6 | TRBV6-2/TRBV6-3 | ASSPRTASGANVLT